The entry below gives a single T cell receptor (beta chain) sequence along with its context. The antigen remains undetermined. This entry belongs to a study of T cells in narcolepsy. Study as a whole: Patients with NT1 or NT2 and healthy control donors were enrolled. The study's findings and limits: In some patient and control memory CD4+ samples, autoreactive clones were absent. Healthy controls reportedly lacked the autoreactive clonotypes serially found in patients' blood. Comparing one patient's CSF and blood CD4+ clonotypes highlighted HCRT- and TRIB2-specific autoreactive clonotypes.

Losses at the gene ends were 1 base for V and 8 bases for J; bases not matched to a gene: 9. Germline-derived CDR1 and CDR2 are SGHTA and FQGNSA. CDR3 length: 16 residues. TCRdb's table, derived via immunoSEQ multiplex PCR, lists solely in-frame clones and lacks some. The table records roughly 35,000 clones, about 85% of them present only once. The material sequenced was CD45RA- memory CD4+ T cells from PBMCs. The rearrangement joins TRBV7-2 to TRBJ2-7; 12 positions match TRBD2. This sequence originates from a human donor with narcolepsy. The CDR3 spells CASSLDPTSGGSQQYF. The CDR3 region has the DNA TGTGCCAGCAGCTTAGATCCCACTAGCGGGGGGTCCCAGCAGTACTTC. Full variable domain (outside the CDR3, taken from reference TRBV7-2 and TRBJ2-7): GAGVSQSPSNKVTEKGKDVELRCDPISGHTALYWYRQSLGQGLEFLIYFQGNSAPDKSGLPSDRFSAERTGGSVSTLTIQRTQQEDSAVYLCASSLDPTSGGSQQYFGPGTRLTVT.